This T cell receptor beta chain is drawn from a study of shared clonotypes between healthy human individuals. About this clone: The antigen is unknown.

Deep level was the assay's run setting. Each sorted subset replicate got 200 ng genomic DNA, tens of thousands of genomes. Only in-frame clones appear in the TCRdb table, and some are missing; sequencing was by immunoSEQ multiplex PCR. The sample records about 2.1 million clones, about 93% being singletons. Notes on the study in general: Clonotypes that were shared across a handful of donors made up roughly 5% of naive CD4 clonotypes.

In the naive CD8 group, cells lacked CD45RO and were positively selected for CCR7, so terminally differentiated effector memory CD45RA+ cells were left out. The V and J ends lost 5 bases and 3 bases respectively, with 14 bases between them. Germline loops: CDR1 SGHVS, CDR2 FQNEAQ. The CDR3 consists of 14 residues. This receptor was taken from a man between 18 and 29 years old in good health. Some clones in this sample may be carry-over from other donors' samples. The rearrangement joins TRBV7-8 to TRBJ2-7; D might be TRBD1 (6 bases). The material sequenced was naive CD8+ T cells from PBMCs. For the CDR3, the DNA is TGTGCCAGCAGCCCCCAGGGCAGGGGCTACGAGCAGTACTTC. Translated: CASSPQGRGYEQYF.